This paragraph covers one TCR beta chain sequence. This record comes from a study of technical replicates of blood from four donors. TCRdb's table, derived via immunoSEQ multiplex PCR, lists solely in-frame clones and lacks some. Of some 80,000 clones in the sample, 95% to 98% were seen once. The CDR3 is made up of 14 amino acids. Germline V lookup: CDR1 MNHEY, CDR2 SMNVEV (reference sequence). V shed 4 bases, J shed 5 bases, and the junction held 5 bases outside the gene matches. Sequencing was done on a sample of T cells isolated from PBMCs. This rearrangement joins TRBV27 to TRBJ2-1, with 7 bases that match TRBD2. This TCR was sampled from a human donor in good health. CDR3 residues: CASSWGLLNNEQFF. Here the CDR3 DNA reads TGTGCCAGCAGTTGGGGACTACTTAACAATGAGCAGTTCTTC.